The 15 T cell receptor beta chains presented below share a single source sample, sequenced in a study of prognosis after radiotherapy for stage I lung cancer. Amplification of TCR beta CDR3 from genomic DNA used two-round multiplex PCR. Round one of PCR was performed, and it used primers specific to each TRBV and TRBJ gene. MiXCR, applied by TCRdb to the multiplex PCR reads, yields one record per CDR3 protein. This table has about 15,000 distinct CDR3 sequences, 50% to 60% appearing once. The sample was PBMCs, taken before or after stereotactic body radiation therapy (not recorded which). All receptors derive from a donor over 45 with non-small cell lung cancer.

This clonotype qualifies as medium-sized (0.01 to 0.1%). The rearrangement uses TRBV7-8 and TRBJ2-2; TRBD2 matches 11 bases. V was clipped by 4 bases and J by 5 bases; unmatched bases: 0. CDR3 size: 14 residues. Germline V gene data show CDR1 as SGHVS and CDR2 as FQNEAQ. The CDR3 spells CASSWTSGTGELFF. The CDR3 DNA reads as TGTGCCAGCAGCTGGACTAGCGGGACCGGGGAGCTGTTTTTT.

In this sample, this clonotype is medium-sized. The V gene is TRBV20-1, the J gene TRBJ2-1; 7 nucleotides line up with TRBD2. Per the germline V gene, CDR1 is DFQATT and CDR2 is SNEGSKA (reference sequence). V lost 2 bases to trimming and J lost 0 bases; unmatched junction nucleotides: 7. The CDR3 spans 16 residues. CDR3 sequence (DNA): TGCAGTGCTAGAATAGCGGGTTATAGCTCCTACAATGAGCAGTTCTTC. This gives the protein CSARIAGYSSYNEQFF.

This clonotype rates as medium-sized. This rearrangement joins TRBV11-2 to TRBJ2-7, with a tentative D call TRBD1 (6 bases). The ends were cut back, 5 bases at V and 2 bases at J, with 16 bases in the middle. The germline gives CDR1 SGHAT, CDR2 FQNNGV. CDR3 size: 15 residues. CDR3 sequence (DNA): TGTGCCAGCAGCCAGGGCAGGGGCCGCACCTACGAGCAGTACTTC. It yields the protein CASSQGRGRTYEQYF.

V gene TRBV7-2 combines with J gene TRBJ2-7; no reliable D call. This CDR3 comprises 15 residues. Germline V gene lookup returns CDR1 SGHTA and CDR2 FQGNSA. V was shortened by 5 bases and J by 3 bases, with 17 bases between the two germline ends. The CDR3 spells CASSTDRSTNYEQYF. CDR3 nucleotide sequence: TGTGCCAGCAGCACAGATCGTAGTACCAACTACGAGCAGTACTTC.

This sequence joins TRBV27 and TRBJ2-7; a weak D match, TRBD1 (5 bases). With 4 bases removed from V and 4 bases from J, the gap between germline ends came to 11 bases. The CDR3 loop spans 13 amino acids. Looked up from germline, CDR1 is MNHEY and CDR2 is SMNVEV (reference sequence). CDR3 residues: CASSSGKGYEQYF. Here the CDR3 DNA reads TGTGCCAGCAGTTCAGGGAAAGGATACGAGCAGTACTTC.

The J gene is TRBJ1-3, the V gene TRBV11-2; D unclear. In germline, CDR1 is SGHAT, CDR2 FQNNGV. Trimming took off 2 bases at V and 8 bases at J, with 10 bases between the two ends. CDR3 length: 13 residues. The CDR3, as DNA: TGTGCCAGCAGCTTATGGGAGGAGGACACCATATATTTT. This codes for CASSLWEEDTIYF.

V usage is TRBV7-3 and J usage is TRBJ2-7, with D possibly TRBD2 on 5 matching bases. This CDR3 is built from 14 residues. Germline V gives CDR1 SGHTA, CDR2 FQGTGA. V was pared by 7 bases and J by 2 bases, with 15 bases between. Written as DNA, the CDR3 is TGTGCCAGCAATCTTGTGGAGGAGGCCTACGAGCAGTACTTC. This gives the protein CASNLVEEAYEQYF.

There are a few counts of this clonotype. The gene calls are TRBV29-1 and TRBJ1-2; D unresolved. The CDR3 totals 12 residues. The V end lost 4 bases, the J end lost 3 bases, and 9 bases lay between the germline ends. Per the germline V gene, CDR1 is SQVTM and CDR2 is ANQGSEA. CDR3 coding DNA: TGCAGCGTTGTTGCTTACGACTATGGCTACACCTTC. Amino acid sequence: CSVVAYDYGYTF.

A word on this clonotype: A read error is the likely source, as a far larger clone sits one nucleotide away. The chain combines TRBV7-9 with TRBJ2-1; 11 nucleotides align to TRBD2. Germline values: CDR1 SEHNR, CDR2 FQNEAQ (reference sequence). The length of the CDR3 is 18 residues. J gave up 8 bases and V 4 bases, and 16 bases lay outside the gene matches. The CDR3 DNA sequence: TGTGCCAGCAGCTCCCAAGGCCCACTAGCGGGAGCGAGGTATGAGCAGTTCTTC. This gives the protein CASSSQGPLAGARYEQFF. Drawing the rest from reference TRBV7-9 and TRBJ2-1, the complete variable domain is DTGVSQNPRHKITKRGQNVTFRCDPISEHNRLYWYRQTLGQGPEFLTYFQNEAQLEKSRLLSDRFSAERPKGSFSTLEIQRTEQGDSAMYLCASSSQGPLAGARYEQFFGPGTRLTVL.

DNA for the CDR3: TGTGCCAGCAGACCGACTAGCGGGAGTTGGAATGAGCAGTTCTTC. Residues: CASRPTSGSWNEQFF. The rearrangement uses TRBV6-1 and TRBJ2-1, with 12 bases that match TRBD2. The CDR3 has 15 residues. Germline V lookup: CDR1 MNHNS, CDR2 SASEGT. Germline trimming cut 6 bases from V and 7 bases from J; bases unmatched to any gene: 7.

This clonotype was found many times. This chain links TRBV10-3 with TRBJ1-2; a weak D match, TRBD1 (6 bases). This CDR3 is 13 amino acids long. V lost 7 bases and J 8 bases, leaving 17 bases between the germline ends. Germline V gene lookup returns CDR1 ENHRY and CDR2 SYGVKD. CDR3 region: CAITAQQGGGYTF. The CDR3, as DNA: TGTGCCATCACCGCCCAACAGGGAGGAGGCTACACCTTC.

Notes on this clonotype: A much larger clone sits a single nucleotide away, making a read error possible. This chain connects TRBV7-8 to TRBJ1-5; no definite D call. The CDR3 totals 13 residues. Trimming left V 1 base short and J 7 bases short, with 8 bases between. The germline CDR1 and CDR2 sequences are SGHVS and FQNEAQ. The CDR3 sequence is CASSLGVYQPQHF. The CDR3 nucleotides are TGTGCCAGCAGCTTAGGGGTTTACCAGCCCCAGCATTTT.

Concerning this clonotype itself: Mismatch with germline at one junction end may stem from a read error. Written as DNA, the CDR3 is TGTGCCAGCAGCGTAGATCCGGGACAGGGGGGGTCCTACGATCAGTACTTC. It is translated as CASSVDPGQGGSYDQYF. The genes are TRBV9 and TRBJ2-7; TRBD1 aligns across 11 bases. The CDR3 sequence is 17 residues long. CDR1 SGDLS and CDR2 YYNGEE come from the germline V gene.

This clonotype is medium-sized by share. This sequence joins TRBV6-5 and TRBJ2-1; TRBD2 is a possible D gene (6 bases). Deletions cut 4 bases from V and 6 bases from J, with 19 bases between. Germline CDR1 is MNHEY and CDR2 is SVGAGI. CDR3 size: 16 residues. The CDR3 here is CASSWKKGRERNEQFF. The CDR3 coding sequence is TGTGCCAGCAGTTGGAAGAAGGGGCGGGAACGCAATGAGCAGTTCTTC.

By frequency in the sample, this clonotype is medium-sized. The rearrangement uses TRBV12-3 or TRBV12-4 and TRBJ1-6; D not resolved. Trimming stripped 3 bases from V and 7 bases from J, with 4 bases between. The CDR3 length is 12 residues. In DNA form, the CDR3 reads TGTGCCAGCAGTTTTGGGAATTCACCCCTCCACTTT. This translates into CASSFGNSPLHF.